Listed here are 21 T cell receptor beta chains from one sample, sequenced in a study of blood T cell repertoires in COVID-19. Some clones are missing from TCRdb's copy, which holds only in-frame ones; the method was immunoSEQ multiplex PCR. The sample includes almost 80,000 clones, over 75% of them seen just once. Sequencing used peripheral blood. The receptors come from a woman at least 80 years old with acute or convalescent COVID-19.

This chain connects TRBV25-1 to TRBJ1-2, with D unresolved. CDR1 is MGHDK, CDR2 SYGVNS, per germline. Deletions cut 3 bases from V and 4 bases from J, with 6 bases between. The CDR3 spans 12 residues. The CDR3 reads CASSDWLYGYTF. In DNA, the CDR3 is TGTGCCAGCAGTGATTGGCTCTATGGCTACACCTTC.

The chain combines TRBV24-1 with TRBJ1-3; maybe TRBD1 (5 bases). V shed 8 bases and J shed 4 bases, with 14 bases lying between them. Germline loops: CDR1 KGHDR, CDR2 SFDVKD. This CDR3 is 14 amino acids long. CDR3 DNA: TGTGCCACCACCGGAGGACGGGGGGGAAACACCATATATTTT. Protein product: CATTGGRGGNTIYF.

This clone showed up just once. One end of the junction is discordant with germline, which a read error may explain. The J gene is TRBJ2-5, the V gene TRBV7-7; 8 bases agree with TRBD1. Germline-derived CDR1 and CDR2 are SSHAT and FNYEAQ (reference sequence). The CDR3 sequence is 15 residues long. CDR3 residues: CASSLGTGVQETQYF. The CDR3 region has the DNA TGTGCTAGCAGCTTGGGGACAGGAGTACAAGAGACCCAGTACTTC.

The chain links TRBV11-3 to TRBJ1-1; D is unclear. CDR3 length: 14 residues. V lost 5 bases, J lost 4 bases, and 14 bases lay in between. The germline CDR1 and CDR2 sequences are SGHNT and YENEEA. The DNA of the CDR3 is TGTGCCAGCAGCGCATCGGCGTCGGGCACTGAAGCTTTCTTT. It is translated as CASSASASGTEAFF.

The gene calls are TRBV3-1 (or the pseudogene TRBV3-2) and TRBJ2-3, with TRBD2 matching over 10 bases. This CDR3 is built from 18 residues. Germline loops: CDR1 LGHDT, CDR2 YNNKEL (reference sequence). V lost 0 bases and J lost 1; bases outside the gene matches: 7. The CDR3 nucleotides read TGTGCCAGCAGCCAAGATCCGGGGCTAGCGGGGGGCACAGATACGCAGTATTTT. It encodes CASSQDPGLAGGTDTQYF.

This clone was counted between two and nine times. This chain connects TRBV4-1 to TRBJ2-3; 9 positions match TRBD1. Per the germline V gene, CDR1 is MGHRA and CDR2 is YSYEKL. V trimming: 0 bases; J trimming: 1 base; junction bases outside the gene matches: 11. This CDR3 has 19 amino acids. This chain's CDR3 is CASSQETGGTLGRTDTQYF. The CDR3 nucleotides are TGCGCCAGCAGCCAAGAGACAGGGGGAACCCTGGGGCGCACAGATACGCAGTATTTT.

The CDR3 nucleotides are TGTGCCAGCAGCAGGACAGGGAAGTCTGGAAACACCATATATTTT. It yields the protein CASSRTGKSGNTIYF. This chain connects TRBV6-5 to TRBJ1-3; 8 bases align to TRBD1. Looked up from germline, CDR1 is MNHEY and CDR2 is SVGAGI. The CDR3 totals 15 residues. With 6 bases clipped from V and 1 base from J, the junction kept 5 bases outside the gene matches.

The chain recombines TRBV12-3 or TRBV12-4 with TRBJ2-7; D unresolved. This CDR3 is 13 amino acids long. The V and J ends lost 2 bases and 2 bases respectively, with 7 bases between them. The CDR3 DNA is TGTGCCAGCAGTTTAACAGATACCTACGAGCAGTACTTC. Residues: CASSLTDTYEQYF.

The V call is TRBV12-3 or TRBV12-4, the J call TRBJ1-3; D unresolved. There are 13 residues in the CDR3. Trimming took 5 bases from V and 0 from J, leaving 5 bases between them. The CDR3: CASSVYSGNTIYF. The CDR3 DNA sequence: TGTGCCAGCAGTGTATACTCTGGAAACACCATATATTTT.

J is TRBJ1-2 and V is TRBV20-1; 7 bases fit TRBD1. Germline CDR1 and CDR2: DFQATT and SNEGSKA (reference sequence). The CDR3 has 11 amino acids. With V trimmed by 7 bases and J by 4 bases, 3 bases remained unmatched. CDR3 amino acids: CSGTGAYGYTF. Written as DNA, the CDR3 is TGCAGTGGAACAGGGGCCTATGGCTACACCTTC.

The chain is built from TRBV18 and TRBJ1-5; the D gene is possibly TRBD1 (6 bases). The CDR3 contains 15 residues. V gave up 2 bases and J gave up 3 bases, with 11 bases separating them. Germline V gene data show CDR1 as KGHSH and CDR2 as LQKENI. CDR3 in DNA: TGTGCCAGCTCACCATTACAGGGTGACAATCAGCCCCAGCATTTT. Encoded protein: CASSPLQGDNQPQHF.

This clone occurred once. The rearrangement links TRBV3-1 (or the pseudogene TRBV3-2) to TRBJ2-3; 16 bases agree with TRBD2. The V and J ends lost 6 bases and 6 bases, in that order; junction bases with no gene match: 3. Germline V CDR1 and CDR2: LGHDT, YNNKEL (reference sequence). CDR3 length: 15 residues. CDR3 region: CASRGTSGRVDTQYF. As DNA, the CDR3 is TGTGCCAGCAGGGGGACTAGCGGGAGGGTTGATACGCAGTATTTT.

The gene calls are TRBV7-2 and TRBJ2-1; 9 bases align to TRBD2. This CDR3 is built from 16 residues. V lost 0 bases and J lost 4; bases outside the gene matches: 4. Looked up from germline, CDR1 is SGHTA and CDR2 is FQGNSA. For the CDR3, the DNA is TGTGCCAGCAGCTTAGCCTCTAGCGGGGCTTACAATGAGCAGTTCTTC. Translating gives CASSLASSGAYNEQFF.

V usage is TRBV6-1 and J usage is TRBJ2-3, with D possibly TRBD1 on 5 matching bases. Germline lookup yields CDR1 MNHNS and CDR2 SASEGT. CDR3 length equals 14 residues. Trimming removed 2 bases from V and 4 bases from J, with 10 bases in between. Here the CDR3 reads CASSELLQADTQYF. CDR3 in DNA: TGTGCCAGCAGTGAACTCCTACAGGCAGATACGCAGTATTTT.

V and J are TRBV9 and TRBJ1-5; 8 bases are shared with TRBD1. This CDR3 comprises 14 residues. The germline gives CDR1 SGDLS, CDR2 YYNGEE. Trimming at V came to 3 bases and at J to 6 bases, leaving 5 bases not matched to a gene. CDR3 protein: CASSGGQGGQPQHF. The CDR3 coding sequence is TGTGCCAGCAGCGGCGGACAGGGAGGTCAGCCCCAGCATTTT.

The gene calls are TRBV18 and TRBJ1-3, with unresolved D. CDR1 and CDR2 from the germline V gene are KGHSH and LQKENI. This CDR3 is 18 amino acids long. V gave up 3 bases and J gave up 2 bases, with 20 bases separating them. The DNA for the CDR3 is TGTGCCAGCTCACCGACGGTTGGAGGCCTTACTCCTGGAAACACCATATATTTT. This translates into CASSPTVGGLTPGNTIYF.

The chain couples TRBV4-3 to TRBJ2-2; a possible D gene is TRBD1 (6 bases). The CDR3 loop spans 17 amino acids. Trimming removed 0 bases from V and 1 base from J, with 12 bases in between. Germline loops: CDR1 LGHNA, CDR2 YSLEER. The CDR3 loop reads CASSQEISDRNTGELFF. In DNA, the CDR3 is TGCGCCAGCAGCCAAGAAATTTCGGACAGGAACACCGGGGAGCTGTTTTTT.

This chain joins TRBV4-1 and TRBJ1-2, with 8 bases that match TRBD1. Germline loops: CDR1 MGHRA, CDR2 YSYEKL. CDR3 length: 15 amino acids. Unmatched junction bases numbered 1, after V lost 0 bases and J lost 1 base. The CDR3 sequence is CASSQDGTGNYGYTF. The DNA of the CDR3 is TGCGCCAGCAGCCAAGATGGGACAGGTAACTATGGCTACACCTTC.

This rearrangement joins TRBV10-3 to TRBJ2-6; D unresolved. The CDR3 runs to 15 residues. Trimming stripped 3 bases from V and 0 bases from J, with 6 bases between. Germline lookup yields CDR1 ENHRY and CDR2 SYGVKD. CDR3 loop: CAISEQNSGANVLTF. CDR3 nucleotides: TGTGCCATCAGTGAACAGAACTCTGGGGCCAACGTCCTGACTTTC.

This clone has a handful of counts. The CDR3 here is CASSLSEKNYGYTF. The CDR3 DNA follows: TGTGCCAGCAGCTTAAGCGAAAAAAACTATGGCTACACCTTC. V usage is TRBV7-8 and J usage is TRBJ1-2; no definite D call. The germline gives CDR1 SGHVS, CDR2 FQNEAQ. The V end lost 2 bases, the J end lost 2 bases, and 9 bases lay between the germline ends. The CDR3 loop spans 14 amino acids. The complete variable domain, with remaining parts taken from reference TRBV7-8 and TRBJ1-2, reads GAGVSQSPRYKVAKRGQDVALRCDPISGHVSLFWYQQALGQGPEFLTYFQNEAQLDKSGLPSDRFFAERPEGSVSTLKIQRTQQEDSAVYLCASSLSEKNYGYTFGSGTRLTVV.

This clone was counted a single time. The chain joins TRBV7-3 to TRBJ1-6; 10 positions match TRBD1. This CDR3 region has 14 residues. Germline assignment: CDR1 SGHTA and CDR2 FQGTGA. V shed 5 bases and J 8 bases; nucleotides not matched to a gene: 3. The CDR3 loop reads CASSLGTGDSPLHF. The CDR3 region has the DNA TGTGCCAGCAGCCTCGGGACAGGGGATTCACCCCTCCACTTT.